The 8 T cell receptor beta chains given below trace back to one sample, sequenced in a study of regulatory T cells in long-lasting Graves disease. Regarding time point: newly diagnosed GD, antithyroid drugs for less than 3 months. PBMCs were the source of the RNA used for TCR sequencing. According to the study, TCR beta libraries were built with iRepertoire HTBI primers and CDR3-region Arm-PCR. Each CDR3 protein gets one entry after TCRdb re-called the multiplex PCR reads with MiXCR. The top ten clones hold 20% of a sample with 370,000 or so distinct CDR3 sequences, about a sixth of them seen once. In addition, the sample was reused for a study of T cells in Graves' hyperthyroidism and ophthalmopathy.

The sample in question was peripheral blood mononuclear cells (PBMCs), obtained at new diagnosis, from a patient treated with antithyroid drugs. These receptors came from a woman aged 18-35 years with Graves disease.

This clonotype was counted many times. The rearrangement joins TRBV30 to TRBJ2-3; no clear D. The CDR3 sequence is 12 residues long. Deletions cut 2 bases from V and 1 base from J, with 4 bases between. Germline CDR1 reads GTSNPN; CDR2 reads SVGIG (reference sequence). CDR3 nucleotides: TGTGCCTGGAGTACAGGCACAGATACGCAGTATTTT. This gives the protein CAWSTGTDTQYF. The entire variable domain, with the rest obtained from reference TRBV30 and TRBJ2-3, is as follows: SQTIHQWPATLVQPVGSPLSLECTVEGTSNPNLYWYRQAAGRGLQLLFYSVGIGQISSEVPQNLSASRPQDRQFILSSKKLLLSDSGFYLCAWSTGTDTQYFGPGTRLTVL.

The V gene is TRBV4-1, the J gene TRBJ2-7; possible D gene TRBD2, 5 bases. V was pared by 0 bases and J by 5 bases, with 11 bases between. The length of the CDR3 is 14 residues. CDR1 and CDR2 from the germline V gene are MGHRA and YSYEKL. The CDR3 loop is CASSQERTGDEQYF. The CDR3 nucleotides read TGCGCCAGCAGCCAAGAAAGGACCGGGGACGAGCAGTACTTC.

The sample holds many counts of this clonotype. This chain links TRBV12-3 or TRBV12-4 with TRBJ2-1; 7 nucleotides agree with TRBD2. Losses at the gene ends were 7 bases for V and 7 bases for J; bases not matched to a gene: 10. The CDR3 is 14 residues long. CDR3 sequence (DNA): TGTGCCAGCACTCAATCCACCGGGGGGAATGAGCAGTTCTTC. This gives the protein CASTQSTGGNEQFF.

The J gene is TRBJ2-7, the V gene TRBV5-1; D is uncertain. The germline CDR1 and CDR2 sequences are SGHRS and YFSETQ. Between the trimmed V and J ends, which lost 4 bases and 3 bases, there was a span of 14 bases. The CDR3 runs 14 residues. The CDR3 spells CASSTGGLFYEQYF. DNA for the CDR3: TGCGCCAGCAGCACCGGTGGCCTTTTCTACGAGCAGTACTTC.

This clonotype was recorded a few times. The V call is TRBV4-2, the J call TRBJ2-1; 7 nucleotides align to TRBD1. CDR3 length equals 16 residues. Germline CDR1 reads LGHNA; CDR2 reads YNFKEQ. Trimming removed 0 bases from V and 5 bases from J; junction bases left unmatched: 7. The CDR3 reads CASSQETGAPDNEQFF. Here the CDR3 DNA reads TGTGCCAGCAGCCAAGAAACAGGGGCCCCGGACAATGAGCAGTTCTTC.

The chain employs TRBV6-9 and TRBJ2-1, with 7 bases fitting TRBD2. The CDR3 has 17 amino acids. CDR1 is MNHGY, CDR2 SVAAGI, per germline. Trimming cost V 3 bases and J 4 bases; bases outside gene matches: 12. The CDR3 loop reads CASSYSGTNARYNEQFF. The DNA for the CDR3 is TGTGCCAGCAGTTACTCCGGGACTAATGCGCGATACAATGAGCAGTTCTTC.

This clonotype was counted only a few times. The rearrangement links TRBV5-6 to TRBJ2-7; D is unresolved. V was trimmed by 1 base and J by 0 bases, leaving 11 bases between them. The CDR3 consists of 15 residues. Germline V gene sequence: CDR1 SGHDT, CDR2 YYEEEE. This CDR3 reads CASSLRFHISYEQYF. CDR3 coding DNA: TGTGCCAGCAGCTTGCGGTTTCACATCTCCTACGAGCAGTACTTC.

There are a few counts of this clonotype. The CDR3 protein is CASSLDPSLLNEQFF. The CDR3 region has the DNA TGTGCCAGCAGTTTAGACCCATCACTTTTAAATGAGCAGTTCTTC. The gene calls are TRBV27 and TRBJ2-1; no firm D call. V lost 2 bases, J lost 7 bases, and 15 bases lay in between. The CDR3 has 15 residues. CDR1 MNHEY and CDR2 SMNVEV come from the germline V gene (reference sequence).